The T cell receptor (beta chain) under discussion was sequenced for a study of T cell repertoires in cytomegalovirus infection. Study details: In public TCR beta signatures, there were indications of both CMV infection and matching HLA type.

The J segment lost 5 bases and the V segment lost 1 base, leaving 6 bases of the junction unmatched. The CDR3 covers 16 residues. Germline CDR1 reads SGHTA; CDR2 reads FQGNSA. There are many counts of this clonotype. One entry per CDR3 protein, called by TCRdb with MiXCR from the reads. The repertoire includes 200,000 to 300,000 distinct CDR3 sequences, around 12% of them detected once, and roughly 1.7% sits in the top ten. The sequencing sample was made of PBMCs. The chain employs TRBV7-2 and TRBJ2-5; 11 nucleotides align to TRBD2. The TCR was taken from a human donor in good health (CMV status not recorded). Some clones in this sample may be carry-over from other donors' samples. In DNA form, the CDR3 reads TGTGCCAGCAGCTTAGACCCGGGACTAGCGGTGGAGACCCAGTACTTC. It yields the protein CASSLDPGLAVETQYF.